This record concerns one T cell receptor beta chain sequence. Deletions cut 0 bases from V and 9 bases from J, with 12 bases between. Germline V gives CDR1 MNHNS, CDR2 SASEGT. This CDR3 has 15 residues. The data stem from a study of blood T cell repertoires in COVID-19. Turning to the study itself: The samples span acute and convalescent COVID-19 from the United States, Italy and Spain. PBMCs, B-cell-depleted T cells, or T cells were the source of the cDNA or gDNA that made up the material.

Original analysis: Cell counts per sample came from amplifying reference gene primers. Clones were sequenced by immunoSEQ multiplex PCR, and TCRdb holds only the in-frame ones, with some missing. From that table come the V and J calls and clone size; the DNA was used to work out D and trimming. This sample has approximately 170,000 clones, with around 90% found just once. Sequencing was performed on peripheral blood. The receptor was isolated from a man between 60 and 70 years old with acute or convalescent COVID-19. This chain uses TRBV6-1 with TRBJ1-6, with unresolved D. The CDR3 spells CASSEAWLRGSPLHF. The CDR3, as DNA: TGTGCCAGCAGTGAAGCGTGGTTGCGGGGTTCACCCCTCCACTTT.